This T cell receptor beta chain was recorded in a study of beta chain features in type 1 diabetes. This clone was seen a handful of times. The sample carries other DNA sequences with the same CDR3. Expressed TCRB transcripts got sequenced, as all isolated RNA was reverse transcribed. TCRdb keeps only in-frame clones here, not all; method: immunoSEQ multiplex PCR. The sample lists fewer than 400,000 clones, less than 10% occurring once. The V end was cut by 2 bases, the J end by 4 bases, with 12 bases between. This CDR3 is 14 amino acids long. Per the germline V gene, CDR1 is MDHEN and CDR2 is SYDVKM. The source material was central memory CD4+ T cells from blood. This clonotype was sampled from a woman aged 18-30 years in good health. The rearrangement joins TRBV28 to TRBJ2-7, with D possibly being TRBD2 (5 bases). The DNA of the CDR3 is TGTGCCAGCAGTTTAGGGAGCCCGGCGTACGAGCAGTACTTC. Translating gives CASSLGSPAYEQYF.